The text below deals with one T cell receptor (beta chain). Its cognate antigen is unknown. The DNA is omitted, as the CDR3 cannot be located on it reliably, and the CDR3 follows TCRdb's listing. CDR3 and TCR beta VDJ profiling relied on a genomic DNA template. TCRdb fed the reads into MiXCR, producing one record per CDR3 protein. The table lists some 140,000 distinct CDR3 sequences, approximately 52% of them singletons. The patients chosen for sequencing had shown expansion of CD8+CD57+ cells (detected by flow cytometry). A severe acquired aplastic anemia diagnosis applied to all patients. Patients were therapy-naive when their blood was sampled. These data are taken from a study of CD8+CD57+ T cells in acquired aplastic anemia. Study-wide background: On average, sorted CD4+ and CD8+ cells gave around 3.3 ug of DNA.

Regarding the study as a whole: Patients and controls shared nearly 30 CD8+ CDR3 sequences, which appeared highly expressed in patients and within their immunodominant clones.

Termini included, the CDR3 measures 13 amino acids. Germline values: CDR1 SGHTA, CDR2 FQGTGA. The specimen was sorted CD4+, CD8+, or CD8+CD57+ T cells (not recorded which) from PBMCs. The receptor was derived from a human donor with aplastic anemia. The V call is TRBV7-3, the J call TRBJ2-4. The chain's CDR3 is CASSFGYGSDLEF.